The entry that follows covers one T cell receptor beta chain sequence. Its antigen is still unknown. The table came from immunoSEQ multiplex PCR; TCRdb's copy has only in-frame clones and leaves some out. The sample yields 15,000 to 20,000 clones, more than 65% seen once. The sample is drawn from a study of graft-versus-host responses after intestinal transplantation. The CDR3 totals 13 residues. V lost 6 bases, J lost 7 bases, and 7 bases stayed unmatched. Germline V gene data show CDR1 as SGHKS and CDR2 as YYEKEE (reference sequence). Findings and caveats of the study: The study associated peak circulating GvH clone levels with early post-transplant HvG declines.

Sample: PBMCs, taken 14 days after transplant. This chain joins TRBV5-5 and TRBJ2-7; 10 nucleotides align to TRBD1. This TCR was sampled from a human patient who received an intestinal transplant, so some T cells may come from the graft donor. The CDR3 DNA reads as TGTGCCAGCACGGAGGGACAGGGGAGGGAGCAGTACTTC. Protein sequence: CASTEGQGREQYF.